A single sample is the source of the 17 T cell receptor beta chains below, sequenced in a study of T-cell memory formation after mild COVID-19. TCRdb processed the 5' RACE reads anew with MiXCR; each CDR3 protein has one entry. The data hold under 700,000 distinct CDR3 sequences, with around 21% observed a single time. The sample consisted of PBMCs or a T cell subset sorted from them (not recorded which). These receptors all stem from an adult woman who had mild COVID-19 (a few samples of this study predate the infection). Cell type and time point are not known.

CDR3 loop: CASSSLLGQSYEQYF. CDR3 nucleotides: TGTGCCAGCAGCTCACTGCTGGGACAGTCCTACGAGCAGTACTTC. The chain links TRBV11-2 to TRBJ2-7; 7 bases line up with TRBD1. The germline CDR1 and CDR2 sequences are SGHAT and FQNNGV. Trimming cost V 4 bases and J 1 base; bases outside gene matches: 7. This CDR3 region has 15 residues.

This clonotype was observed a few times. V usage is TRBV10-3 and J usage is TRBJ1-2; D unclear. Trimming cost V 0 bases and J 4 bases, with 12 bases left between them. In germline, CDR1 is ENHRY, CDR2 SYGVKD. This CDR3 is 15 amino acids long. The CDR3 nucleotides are TGTGCCATCAGTGAGTCAACCAGACGGGCCTATGGCTACACCTTC. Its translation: CAISESTRRAYGYTF.

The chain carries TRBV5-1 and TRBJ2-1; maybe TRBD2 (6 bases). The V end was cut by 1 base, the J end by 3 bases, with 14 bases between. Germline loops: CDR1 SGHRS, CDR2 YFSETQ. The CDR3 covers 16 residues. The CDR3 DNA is TGCGCCAGCAGCTTGCGCGGGGCGATCGGCTACAATGAGCAGTTCTTC. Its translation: CASSLRGAIGYNEQFF. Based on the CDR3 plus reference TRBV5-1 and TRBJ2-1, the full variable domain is KAGVTQTPRYLIKTRGQQVTLSCSPISGHRSVSWYQQTPGQGLQFLFEYFSETQRNKGNFPGRFSGRQFSNSRSEMNVSTLELGDSALYLCASSLRGAIGYNEQFFGPGTRLTVL.

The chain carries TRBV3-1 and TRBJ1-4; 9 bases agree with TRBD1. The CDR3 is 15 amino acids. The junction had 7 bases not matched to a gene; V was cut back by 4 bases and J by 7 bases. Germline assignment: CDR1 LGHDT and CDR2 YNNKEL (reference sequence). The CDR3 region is CASSLPGQGLEKLFF. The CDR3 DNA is TGTGCCAGCAGCCTTCCGGGACAGGGTCTTGAAAAACTGTTTTTT.

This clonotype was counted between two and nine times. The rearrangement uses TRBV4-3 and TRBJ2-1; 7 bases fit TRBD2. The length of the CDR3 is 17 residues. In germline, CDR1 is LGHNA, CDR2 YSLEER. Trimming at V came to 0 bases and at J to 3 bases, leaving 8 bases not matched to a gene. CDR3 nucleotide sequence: TGCGCCAGCAGCCAAGAAGGTATCGGCGGGGGCTACAATGAGCAGTTCTTC. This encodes CASSQEGIGGGYNEQFF.

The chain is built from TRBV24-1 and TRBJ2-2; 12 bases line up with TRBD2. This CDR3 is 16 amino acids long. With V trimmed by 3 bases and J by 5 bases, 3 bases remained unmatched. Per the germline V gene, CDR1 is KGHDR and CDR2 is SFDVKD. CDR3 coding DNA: TGTGCCACCAGTGATCCGACTAGCGGGAGAACCGGGGAGCTGTTTTTT. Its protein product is CATSDPTSGRTGELFF.

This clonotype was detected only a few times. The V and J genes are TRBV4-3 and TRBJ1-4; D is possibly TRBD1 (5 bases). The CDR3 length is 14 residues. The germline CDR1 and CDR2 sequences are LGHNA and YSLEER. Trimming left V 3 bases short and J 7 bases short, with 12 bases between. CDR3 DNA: TGCGCCAGCAGCCAGGCCGGGACGGCTGAAAAACTGTTTTTT. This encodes CASSQAGTAEKLFF.

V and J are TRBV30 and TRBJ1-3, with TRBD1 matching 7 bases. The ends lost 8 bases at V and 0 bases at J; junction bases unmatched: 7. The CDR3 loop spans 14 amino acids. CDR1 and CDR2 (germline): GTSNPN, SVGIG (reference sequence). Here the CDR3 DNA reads TGTGCCGTACAACAGGGGACCTCTGGAAACACCATATATTTT. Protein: CAVQQGTSGNTIYF.

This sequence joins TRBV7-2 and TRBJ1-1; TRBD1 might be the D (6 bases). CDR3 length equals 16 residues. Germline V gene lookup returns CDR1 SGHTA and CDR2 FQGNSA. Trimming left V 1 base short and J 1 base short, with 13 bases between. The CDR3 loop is CASSLDGWDTNTEAFF. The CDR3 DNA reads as TGTGCCAGCAGCTTAGATGGCTGGGACACGAACACTGAAGCTTTCTTT.

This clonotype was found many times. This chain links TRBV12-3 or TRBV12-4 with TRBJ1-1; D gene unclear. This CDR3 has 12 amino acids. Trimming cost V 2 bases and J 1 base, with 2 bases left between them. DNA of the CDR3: TGTGCCAGCAGTTTACGGAACACTGAAGCTTTCTTT. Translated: CASSLRNTEAFF.

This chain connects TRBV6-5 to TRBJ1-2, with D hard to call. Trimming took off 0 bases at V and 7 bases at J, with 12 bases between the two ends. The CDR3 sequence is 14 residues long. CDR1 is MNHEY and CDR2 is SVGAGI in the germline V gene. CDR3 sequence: CASSYSFGSVGYTF. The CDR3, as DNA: TGTGCCAGCAGTTACTCGTTCGGATCCGTTGGCTACACCTTC.

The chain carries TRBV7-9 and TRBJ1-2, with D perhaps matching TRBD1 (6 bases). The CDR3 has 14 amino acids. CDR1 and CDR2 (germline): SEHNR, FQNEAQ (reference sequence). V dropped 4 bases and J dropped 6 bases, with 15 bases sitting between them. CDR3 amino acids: CASSSWGGLDGYTF. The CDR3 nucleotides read TGTGCCAGCAGCTCCTGGGGGGGGCTAGATGGCTACACCTTC.

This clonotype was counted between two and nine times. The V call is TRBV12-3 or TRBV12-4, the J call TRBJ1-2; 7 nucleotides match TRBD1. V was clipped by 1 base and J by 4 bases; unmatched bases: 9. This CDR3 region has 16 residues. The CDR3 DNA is TGTGCCAGCAGTTTAGAGCTCTCTTGGACAGGCTATGGCTACACCTTC. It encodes CASSLELSWTGYGYTF.

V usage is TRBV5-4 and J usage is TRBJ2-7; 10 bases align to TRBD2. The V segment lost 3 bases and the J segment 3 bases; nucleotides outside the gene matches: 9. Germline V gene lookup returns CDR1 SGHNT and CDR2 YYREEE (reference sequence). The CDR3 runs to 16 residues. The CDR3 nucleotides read TGTGCCAGCAGCTCCGGGGGTAGCGGGGGGATCTACGAGCAGTACTTC. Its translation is CASSSGGSGGIYEQYF.

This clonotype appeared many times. The CDR3 coding sequence is TGTGCCAGCGGCATTGGGTACGAGCAGTACTTC. This sequence encodes CASGIGYEQYF. The chain recombines TRBV12-3 or TRBV12-4 with TRBJ2-7; D gene uncertain. With 8 bases removed from V and 4 bases from J, the gap between germline ends came to 9 bases. This CDR3 contains 11 residues.

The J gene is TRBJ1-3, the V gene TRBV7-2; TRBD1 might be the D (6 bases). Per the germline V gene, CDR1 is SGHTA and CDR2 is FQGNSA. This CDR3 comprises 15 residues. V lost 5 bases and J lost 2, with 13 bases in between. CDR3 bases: TGTGCCAGCAGCCGCGCCGGGGGGCCTGGAAACACCATATATTTT. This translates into CASSRAGGPGNTIYF.

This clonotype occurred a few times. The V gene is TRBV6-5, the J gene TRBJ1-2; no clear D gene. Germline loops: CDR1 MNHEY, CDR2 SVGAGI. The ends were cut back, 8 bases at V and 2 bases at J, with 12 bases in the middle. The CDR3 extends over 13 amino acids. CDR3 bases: TGTGCCAGCTCCCCCGGGCCCAACTATGGCTACACCTTC. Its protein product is CASSPGPNYGYTF.